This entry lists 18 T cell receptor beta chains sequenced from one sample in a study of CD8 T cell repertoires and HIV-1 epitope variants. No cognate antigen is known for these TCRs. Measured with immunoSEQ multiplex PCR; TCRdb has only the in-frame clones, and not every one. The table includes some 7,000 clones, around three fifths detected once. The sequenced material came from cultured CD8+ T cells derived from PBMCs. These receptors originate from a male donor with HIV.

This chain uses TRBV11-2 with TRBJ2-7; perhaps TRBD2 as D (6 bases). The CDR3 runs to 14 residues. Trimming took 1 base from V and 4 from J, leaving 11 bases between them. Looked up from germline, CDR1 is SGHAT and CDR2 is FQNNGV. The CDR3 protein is CASSLAGSGYEQYF. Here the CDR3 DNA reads TGTGCCAGCAGCTTAGCCGGGAGTGGGTACGAGCAGTACTTC.

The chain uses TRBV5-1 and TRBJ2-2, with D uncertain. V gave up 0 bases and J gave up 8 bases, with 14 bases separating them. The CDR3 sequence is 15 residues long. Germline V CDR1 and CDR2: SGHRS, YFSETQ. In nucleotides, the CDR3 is TGCGCCAGCAGCTTGGGGGGAAGTAACGCTGGGGAGCTGTTTTTT. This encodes CASSLGGSNAGELFF.

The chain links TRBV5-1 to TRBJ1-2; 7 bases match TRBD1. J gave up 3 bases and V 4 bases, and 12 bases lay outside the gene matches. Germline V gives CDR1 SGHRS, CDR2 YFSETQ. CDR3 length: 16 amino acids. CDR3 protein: CASSTNFDRADYGYTF. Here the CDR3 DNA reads TGCGCCAGCAGCACAAACTTCGACAGGGCTGACTATGGCTACACCTTC.

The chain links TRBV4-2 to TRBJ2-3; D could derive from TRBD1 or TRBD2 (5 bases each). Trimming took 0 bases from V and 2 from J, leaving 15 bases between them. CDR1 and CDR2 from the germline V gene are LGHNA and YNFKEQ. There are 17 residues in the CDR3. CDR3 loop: CASSQDPGTVLTDTQYF. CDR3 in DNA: TGTGCCAGCAGCCAAGATCCCGGGACGGTACTCACAGATACGCAGTATTTT.

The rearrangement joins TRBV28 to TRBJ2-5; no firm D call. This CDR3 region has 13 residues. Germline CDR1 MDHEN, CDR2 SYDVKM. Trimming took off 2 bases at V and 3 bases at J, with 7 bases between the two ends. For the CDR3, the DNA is TGTGCCAGCAGTTTAGGACGGAAAGAGACCCAGTACTTC. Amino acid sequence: CASSLGRKETQYF.

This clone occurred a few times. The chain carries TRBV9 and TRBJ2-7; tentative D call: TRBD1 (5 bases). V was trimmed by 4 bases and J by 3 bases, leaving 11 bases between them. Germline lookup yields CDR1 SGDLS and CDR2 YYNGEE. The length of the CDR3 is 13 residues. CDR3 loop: CASSPQTGYEQYF. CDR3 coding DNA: TGTGCCAGCAGCCCCCAAACAGGCTACGAGCAGTACTTC.

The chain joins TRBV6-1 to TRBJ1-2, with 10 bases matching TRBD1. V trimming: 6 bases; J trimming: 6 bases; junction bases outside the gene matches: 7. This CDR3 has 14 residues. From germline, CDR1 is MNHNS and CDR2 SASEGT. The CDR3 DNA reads TGTGCCAGCAGCTCGGGACAGGGGTTGCATGGCTACACCTTC. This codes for CASSSGQGLHGYTF.

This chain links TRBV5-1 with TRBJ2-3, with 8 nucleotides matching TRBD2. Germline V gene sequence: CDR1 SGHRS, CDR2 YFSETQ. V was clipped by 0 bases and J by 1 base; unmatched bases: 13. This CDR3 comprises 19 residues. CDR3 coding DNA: TGCGCCAGCAGCTTGGTTCTTAGCGGGACCCCTCTTGGCACAGATACGCAGTATTTT. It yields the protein CASSLVLSGTPLGTDTQYF.

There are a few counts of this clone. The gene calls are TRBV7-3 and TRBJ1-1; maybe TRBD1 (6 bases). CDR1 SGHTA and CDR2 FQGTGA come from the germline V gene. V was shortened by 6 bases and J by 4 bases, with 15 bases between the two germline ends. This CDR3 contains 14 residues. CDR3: CASSPAGVGTEAFF. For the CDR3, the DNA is TGTGCCAGCAGTCCGGCAGGGGTAGGCACTGAAGCTTTCTTT.

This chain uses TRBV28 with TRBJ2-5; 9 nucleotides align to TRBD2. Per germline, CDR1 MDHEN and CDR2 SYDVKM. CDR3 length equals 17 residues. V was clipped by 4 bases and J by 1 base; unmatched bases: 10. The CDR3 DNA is TGTGCCAGCAGTTCCTCAGGACTAGCGTTACCCCAAGAGACCCAGTACTTC. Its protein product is CASSSSGLALPQETQYF.

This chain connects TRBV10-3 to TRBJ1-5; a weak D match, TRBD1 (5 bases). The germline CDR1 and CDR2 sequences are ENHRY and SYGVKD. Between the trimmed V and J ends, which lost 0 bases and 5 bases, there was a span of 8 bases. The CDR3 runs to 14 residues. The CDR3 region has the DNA TGTGCCATCAGTGAGTCGACAGAGGATCAGCCCCAGCATTTT. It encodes CAISESTEDQPQHF.

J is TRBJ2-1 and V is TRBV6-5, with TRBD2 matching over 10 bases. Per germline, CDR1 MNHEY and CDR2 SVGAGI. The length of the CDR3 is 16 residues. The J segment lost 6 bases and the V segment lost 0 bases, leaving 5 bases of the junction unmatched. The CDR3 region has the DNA TGTGCCAGCAGTTACTCGGCTAGCGGGAGCGGCAATGAGCAGTTCTTC. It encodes CASSYSASGSGNEQFF.

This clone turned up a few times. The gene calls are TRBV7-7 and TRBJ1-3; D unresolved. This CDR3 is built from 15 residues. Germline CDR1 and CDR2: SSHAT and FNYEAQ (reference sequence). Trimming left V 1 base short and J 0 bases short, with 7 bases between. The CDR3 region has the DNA TGTGCCAGCAGCTTAGGTGCAAGCTCTGGAAACACCATATATTTT. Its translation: CASSLGASSGNTIYF.

The CDR3 DNA is TGCAGTGCTCGAGCCCACACTGAAGCTTTCTTT. Its translation: CSARAHTEAFF. The chain couples TRBV20-1 to TRBJ1-1; D not certain. Trimming pared 5 bases from V and 3 bases from J, leaving 7 bases between. Germline values: CDR1 DFQATT, CDR2 SNEGSKA (reference sequence). The CDR3 runs 11 residues.

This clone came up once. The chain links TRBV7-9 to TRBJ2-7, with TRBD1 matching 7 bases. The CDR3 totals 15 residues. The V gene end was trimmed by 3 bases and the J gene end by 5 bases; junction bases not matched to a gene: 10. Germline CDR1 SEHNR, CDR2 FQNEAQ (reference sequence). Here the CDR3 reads CASSFPRGPVDEQYF. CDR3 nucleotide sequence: TGTGCCAGCAGCTTCCCGAGGGGGCCGGTCGACGAGCAGTACTTC. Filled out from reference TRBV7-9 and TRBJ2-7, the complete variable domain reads DTGVSQNPRHKITKRGQNVTFRCDPISEHNRLYWYRQTLGQGPEFLTYFQNEAQLEKSRLLSDRFSAERPKGSFSTLEIQRTEQGDSAMYLCASSFPRGPVDEQYFGPGTRLTVT.

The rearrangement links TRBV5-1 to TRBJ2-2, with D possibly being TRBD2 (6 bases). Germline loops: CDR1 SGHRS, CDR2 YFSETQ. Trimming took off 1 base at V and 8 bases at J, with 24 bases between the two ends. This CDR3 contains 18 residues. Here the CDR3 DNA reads TGCGCCAGCAGCTTGTTCGCCCTGGGACTTTCAGAGACAGGGGAGCTGTTTTTT. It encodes CASSLFALGLSETGELFF.

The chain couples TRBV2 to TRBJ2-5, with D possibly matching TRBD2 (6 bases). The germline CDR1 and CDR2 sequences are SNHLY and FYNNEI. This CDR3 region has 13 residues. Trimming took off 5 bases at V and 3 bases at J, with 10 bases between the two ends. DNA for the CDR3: TGTGCCAGCAGTCTAGCGTATGAAGAGACCCAGTACTTC. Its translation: CASSLAYEETQYF.

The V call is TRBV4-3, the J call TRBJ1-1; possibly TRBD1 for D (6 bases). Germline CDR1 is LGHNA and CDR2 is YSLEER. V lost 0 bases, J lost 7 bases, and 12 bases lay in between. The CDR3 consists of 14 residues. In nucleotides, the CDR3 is TGCGCCAGCAGCCAAGATGGGGGGCTCAGTGAAGCTTTCTTT. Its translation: CASSQDGGLSEAFF.